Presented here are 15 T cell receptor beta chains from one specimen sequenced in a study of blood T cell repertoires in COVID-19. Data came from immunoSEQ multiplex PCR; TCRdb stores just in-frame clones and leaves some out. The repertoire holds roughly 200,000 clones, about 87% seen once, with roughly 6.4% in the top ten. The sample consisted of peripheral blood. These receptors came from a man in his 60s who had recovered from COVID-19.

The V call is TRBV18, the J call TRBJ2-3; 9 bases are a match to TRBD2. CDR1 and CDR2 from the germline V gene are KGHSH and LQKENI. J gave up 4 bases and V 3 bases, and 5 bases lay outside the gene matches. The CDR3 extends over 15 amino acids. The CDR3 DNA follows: TGTGCCAGCTCACCTAGGCGGGAGGGACCAGATACGCAGTATTTT. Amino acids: CASSPRREGPDTQYF.

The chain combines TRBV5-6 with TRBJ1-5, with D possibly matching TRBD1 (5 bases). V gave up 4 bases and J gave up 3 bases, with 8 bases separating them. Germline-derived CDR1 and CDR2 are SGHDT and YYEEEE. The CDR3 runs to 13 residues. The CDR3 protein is CASSPGLNQPQHF. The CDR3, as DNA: TGTGCCAGCAGCCCGGGACTCAATCAGCCCCAGCATTTT.

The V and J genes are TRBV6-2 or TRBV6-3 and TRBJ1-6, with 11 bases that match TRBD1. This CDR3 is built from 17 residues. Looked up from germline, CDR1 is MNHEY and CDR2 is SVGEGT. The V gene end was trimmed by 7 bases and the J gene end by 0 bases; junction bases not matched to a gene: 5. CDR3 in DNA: TGTGCCAGCACCCCGGACAGGGGGCTCTCCTATAATTCACCCCTCCACTTT. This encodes CASTPDRGLSYNSPLHF.

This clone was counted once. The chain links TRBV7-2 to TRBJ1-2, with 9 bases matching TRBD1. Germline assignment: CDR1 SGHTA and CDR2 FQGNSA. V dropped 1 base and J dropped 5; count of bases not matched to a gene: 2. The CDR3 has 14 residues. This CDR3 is CASSLDRGRYGYTF. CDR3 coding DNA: TGTGCCAGCAGCTTAGACAGGGGGCGTTATGGCTACACCTTC.

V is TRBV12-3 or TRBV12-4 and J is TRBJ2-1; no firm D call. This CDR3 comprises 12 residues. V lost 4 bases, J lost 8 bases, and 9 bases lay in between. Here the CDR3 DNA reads TGTGCCAGCAGTTACCGGTCCCATGAGCAGTTCTTC. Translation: CASSYRSHEQFF.

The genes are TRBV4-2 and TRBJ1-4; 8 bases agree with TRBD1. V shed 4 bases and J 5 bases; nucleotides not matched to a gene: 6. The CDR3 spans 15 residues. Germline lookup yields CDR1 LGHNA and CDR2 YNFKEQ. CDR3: CASSPLQGGNEKLFF. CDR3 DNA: TGTGCCAGCAGCCCTTTACAGGGGGGAAATGAAAAACTGTTTTTT.

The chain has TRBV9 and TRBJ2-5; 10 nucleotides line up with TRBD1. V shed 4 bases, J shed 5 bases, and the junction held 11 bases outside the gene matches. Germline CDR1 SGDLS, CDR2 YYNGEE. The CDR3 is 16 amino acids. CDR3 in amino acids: CASSPQGTGASETQYF. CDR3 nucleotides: TGTGCCAGCAGCCCCCAAGGGACAGGGGCCTCGGAGACCCAGTACTTC.

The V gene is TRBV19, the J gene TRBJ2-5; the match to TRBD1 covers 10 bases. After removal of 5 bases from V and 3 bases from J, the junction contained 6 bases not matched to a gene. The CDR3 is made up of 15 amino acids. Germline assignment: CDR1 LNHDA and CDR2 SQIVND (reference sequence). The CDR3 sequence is CASSVTGTGEETQYF. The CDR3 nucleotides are TGTGCCAGTAGTGTTACCGGGACAGGGGAAGAGACCCAGTACTTC.

In DNA, the CDR3 is TGCGCCAGCAGCCCGAGCGGGGGAGGGAGCGAAAAACTGTTTTTT. Its protein product is CASSPSGGGSEKLFF. V and J are TRBV5-1 and TRBJ1-4; possibly TRBD1 for D (5 bases). The CDR3 contains 15 residues. Germline CDR1 reads SGHRS; CDR2 reads YFSETQ. V shed 4 bases and J shed 8 bases, with 18 bases lying between them.

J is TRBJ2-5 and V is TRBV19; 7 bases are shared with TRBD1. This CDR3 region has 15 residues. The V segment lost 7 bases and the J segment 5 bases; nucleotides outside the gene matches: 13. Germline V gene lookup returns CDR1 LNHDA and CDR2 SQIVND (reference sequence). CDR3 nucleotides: TGTGCCAGTAACCCCAGGCGAGGGGGCCGCGAGACCCAGTACTTC. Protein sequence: CASNPRRGGRETQYF. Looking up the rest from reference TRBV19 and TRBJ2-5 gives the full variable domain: DGGITQSPKYLFRKEGQNVTLSCEQNLNHDAMYWYRQDPGQGLRLIYYSQIVNDFQKGDIAEGYSVSREKKESFPLTVTSAQKNPTAFYLCASNPRRGGRETQYFGPGTRLLVL.

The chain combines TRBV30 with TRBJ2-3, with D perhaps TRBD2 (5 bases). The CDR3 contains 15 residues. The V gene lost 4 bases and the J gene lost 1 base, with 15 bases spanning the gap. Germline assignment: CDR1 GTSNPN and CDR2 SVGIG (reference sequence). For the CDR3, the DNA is TGTGCCTGGACCCTAGGAGGCTATCGCACAGATACGCAGTATTTT. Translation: CAWTLGGYRTDTQYF.

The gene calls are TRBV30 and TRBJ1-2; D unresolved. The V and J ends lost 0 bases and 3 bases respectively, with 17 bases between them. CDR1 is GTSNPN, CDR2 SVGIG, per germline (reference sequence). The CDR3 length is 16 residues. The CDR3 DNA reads TGTGCCTGGAGTGTCCACCCTCCCCTCGGGGACTATGGCTACACCTTC. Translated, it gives CAWSVHPPLGDYGYTF.

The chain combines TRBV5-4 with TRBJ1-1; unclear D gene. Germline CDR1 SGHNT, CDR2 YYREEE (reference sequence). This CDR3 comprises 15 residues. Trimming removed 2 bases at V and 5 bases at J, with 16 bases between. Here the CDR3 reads CASSFGGERGTEAFF. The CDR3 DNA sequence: TGTGCCAGCAGCTTTGGCGGGGAGAGAGGGACTGAAGCTTTCTTT.

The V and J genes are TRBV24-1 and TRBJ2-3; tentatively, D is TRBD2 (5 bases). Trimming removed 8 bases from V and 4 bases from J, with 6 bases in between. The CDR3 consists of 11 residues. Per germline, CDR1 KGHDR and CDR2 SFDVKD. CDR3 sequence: CATTGADTQYF. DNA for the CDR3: TGTGCCACCACCGGGGCAGATACGCAGTATTTT.

The CDR3 DNA is TGTGCCATCAGAATAGGAGGTGGGGAGAACACTGAAGCTTTCTTT. This codes for CAIRIGGGENTEAFF. This chain joins TRBV10-3 and TRBJ1-1; unclear D gene. V was clipped by 6 bases and J by 1 base, with 15 bases between them. CDR3 length equals 15 residues. Germline CDR1 and CDR2: ENHRY and SYGVKD.